One sample yielded the 25 T cell receptor beta chains listed below, sequenced in a study of blood T cell repertoires in COVID-19. Here immunoSEQ multiplex PCR was the method, and the copy in TCRdb shows in-frame clones only, minus some. The profile shows 95,000 to 150,000 clones, over 60% of them singletons. Sequencing was performed on peripheral blood. These receptors came from a human donor in a cohort sampled during active COVID-19.

This clone was detected only a few times. This chain uses TRBV7-6 with TRBJ2-7; D uncertain. Germline CDR1 and CDR2: SGHVS and FNYEAQ. Trimming stripped 1 base from V and 3 bases from J, with 13 bases between. The CDR3 consists of 15 residues. This CDR3 is CASSLGRGIGYEQYF. The CDR3 DNA sequence: TGTGCCAGCAGCTTAGGCCGAGGAATCGGCTACGAGCAGTACTTC.

This chain uses TRBV11-1 with TRBJ2-1, with a tentative D call TRBD1 (6 bases). V was clipped by 5 bases and J by 4 bases, with 9 bases between them. CDR3 length: 13 amino acids. CDR1 SGHAT and CDR2 FQDESV come from the germline V gene (reference sequence). CDR3 DNA: TGTGCCAGCAGCGCAGACAGGTACAATGAGCAGTTCTTC. Amino acids: CASSADRYNEQFF.

The rearrangement uses TRBV20-1 and TRBJ1-2; a weak D match, TRBD1 (5 bases). V was shortened by 0 bases and J by 14 bases, with 13 bases between the two germline ends. Per the germline V gene, CDR1 is DFQATT and CDR2 is SNEGSKA (reference sequence). This CDR3 region has 11 residues. CDR3 coding DNA: TGCAGTGCTAGAGACCCGGGGGAGGAAACCTTC. Residues: CSARDPGEETF.

The chain uses TRBV12-3 or TRBV12-4 and TRBJ2-7, with D hard to call. V was pared by 6 bases and J by 4 bases, with 10 bases between. The CDR3 sequence is 12 residues long. The CDR3 region is CASSLQRYEQYF. The CDR3 DNA is TGTGCCAGCAGCTTACAGCGTTACGAGCAGTACTTC.

The chain carries TRBV5-1 and TRBJ2-7; 12 bases align to TRBD1. V lost 0 bases and J lost 13; bases outside the gene matches: 8. This CDR3 comprises 14 residues. From germline, CDR1 is SGHRS and CDR2 YFSETQ. The CDR3: CASSLVPGQGANYF. The DNA for the CDR3 is TGCGCCAGCAGCTTGGTCCCGGGACAGGGGGCAAATTACTTC.

V usage is TRBV30 and J usage is TRBJ1-5; weak D call: TRBD1 (5 bases). CDR3 length: 14 amino acids. Germline V CDR1 and CDR2: GTSNPN, SVGIG (reference sequence). V shed 2 bases and J shed 4 bases, with 12 bases lying between them. DNA of the CDR3: TGTGCCTGGAGTAGGGCAGGGCCAAATCAGCCCCAGCATTTT. Translation gives CAWSRAGPNQPQHF.

This rearrangement joins TRBV11-3 to TRBJ2-3; D gene uncertain. The CDR3 is 13 amino acids. V dropped 1 base and J dropped 5 bases, with 7 bases sitting between them. Germline V CDR1 and CDR2: SGHNT, YENEEA. The CDR3 loop reads CASSLGSRDTQYF. In nucleotides, the CDR3 is TGTGCCAGCAGCTTAGGCTCCAGAGATACGCAGTATTTT.

This clone appeared a few times. The rearrangement uses TRBV4-2 and TRBJ2-3; 9 bases map to TRBD2. J was trimmed by 0 bases and V by 1 base; bases with no gene match: 8. This CDR3 has 18 residues. The germline gives CDR1 LGHNA, CDR2 YNFKEQ. The DNA of the CDR3 is TGTGCCAGCAGCCAAGGGGTTGGGGGACTAGCTAGCACAGATACGCAGTATTTT. Its translation is CASSQGVGGLASTDTQYF.

This clone was detected once. This chain links TRBV28 with TRBJ1-3; D gene uncertain. Trimming shortened V by 5 bases and J by 2 bases, and 16 bases separated the two germline ends. The CDR3 spans 16 residues. Germline CDR1 MDHEN, CDR2 SYDVKM. The DNA of the CDR3 is TGTGCCAGCAGTCCCACGACTGGTTCTCCTGGAAACACCATATATTTT. The encoded protein is CASSPTTGSPGNTIYF.

This clone was observed a handful of times. The DNA of the CDR3 is TGTGCCAGCAGCTTTACAGGGGGGGGCCCCAATGAGCAGTTCTTC. It is translated as CASSFTGGGPNEQFF. V and J are TRBV5-4 and TRBJ2-1, with D maybe TRBD1 (8 bases). The CDR3 has 15 residues. The germline CDR1 and CDR2 sequences are SGHNT and YYREEE (reference sequence). V was cut by 2 bases and J by 6 bases, with 15 bases left in between.

V and J are TRBV28 and TRBJ2-7, with 9 bases fitting TRBD1. Germline CDR1 is MDHEN and CDR2 is SYDVKM. V trimming: 4 bases; J trimming: 5 bases; junction bases outside the gene matches: 6. CDR3 length equals 14 residues. The CDR3 here is CASSYRGRQNEQYF. CDR3 in DNA: TGTGCCAGCAGTTACAGGGGGCGGCAAAACGAGCAGTACTTC.

The V and J genes are TRBV3-1 (or the pseudogene TRBV3-2) and TRBJ1-1; D remains unclear. V dropped 1 base and J dropped 4 bases, with 4 bases sitting between them. The germline V gene encodes CDR1 LGHDT and CDR2 YNNKEL (reference sequence). This CDR3 has 12 residues. The CDR3 sequence: CASSQASTEAFF. The CDR3 region has the DNA TGTGCCAGCAGCCAAGCGAGCACTGAAGCTTTCTTT.

The rearrangement joins TRBV28 to TRBJ2-7; 8 nucleotides line up with TRBD1. V lost 7 bases, J lost 1 base, and 9 bases stayed unmatched. Germline V gene lookup returns CDR1 MDHEN and CDR2 SYDVKM. The CDR3 loop spans 15 amino acids. CDR3 amino acids: CASNPDRQGSYEQYF. The DNA for the CDR3 is TGTGCCAGCAACCCAGACCGACAGGGGTCCTACGAGCAGTACTTC.

The CDR3 region is CASSSYFASGSYNEQFF. In DNA, the CDR3 is TGTGCCAGCAGTTCCTACTTTGCTAGCGGATCCTACAATGAGCAGTTCTTC. The chain carries TRBV27 and TRBJ2-1, with 7 positions matching TRBD2. The CDR3 extends over 17 amino acids. CDR1 and CDR2 from the germline V gene are MNHEY and SMNVEV (reference sequence). The V gene end was trimmed by 4 bases and the J gene end by 1 base; junction bases not matched to a gene: 10.

The sample holds a few counts of this clone. The chain is built from TRBV20-1 and TRBJ2-7; 9 bases map to TRBD1. The germline gives CDR1 DFQATT, CDR2 SNEGSKA (reference sequence). The J segment lost 5 bases and the V segment lost 3 bases, leaving 14 bases of the junction unmatched. The CDR3 spans 16 residues. This CDR3 is CSASPASTGTGHEQYF. In nucleotides, the CDR3 is TGCAGTGCTAGTCCTGCCTCCACCGGGACAGGGCACGAGCAGTACTTC.

This chain uses TRBV2 with TRBJ2-2, with D hard to call. V dropped 7 bases and J dropped 7 bases, with 16 bases sitting between them. Germline values: CDR1 SNHLY, CDR2 FYNNEI. This CDR3 contains 14 residues. CDR3 DNA: TGTGCCAGCAAGTCATTTGTGACGGGCGGGGAGCTGTTTTTT. Translation: CASKSFVTGGELFF. Combining the CDR3 with reference TRBV2 and TRBJ2-2 gives the whole variable domain EPEVTQTPSHQVTQMGQEVILRCVPISNHLYFYWYRQILGQKVEFLVSFYNNEISEKSEIFDDQFSVERPDGSNFTLKIRSTKLEDSAMYFCASKSFVTGGELFFGEGSRLTVL.

The gene calls are TRBV18 and TRBJ1-5; possibly TRBD1 for D (5 bases). The CDR3 loop spans 15 amino acids. Trimming removed 3 bases from V and 3 bases from J, with 12 bases in between. Germline CDR1 is KGHSH and CDR2 is LQKENI. This CDR3 is CASSPGQIANQPQHF. The CDR3 DNA follows: TGTGCCAGCTCACCGGGGCAGATCGCCAATCAGCCCCAGCATTTT.

The J gene is TRBJ2-5, the V gene TRBV4-2; TRBD2 agrees at 7 bases. V gave up 1 base and J gave up 2 bases; unmatched junction bases: 1. The CDR3 totals 14 residues. Germline CDR1 LGHNA, CDR2 YNFKEQ. The CDR3 here is CASSQGGGQETQYF. CDR3 sequence (DNA): TGTGCCAGCAGCCAAGGGGGGGGGCAAGAGACCCAGTACTTC.

J is TRBJ1-5 and V is TRBV7-2; D is uncertain. In germline, CDR1 is SGHTA, CDR2 FQGNSA. Trimming shortened V by 5 bases and J by 0 bases, and 11 bases separated the two germline ends. The CDR3 totals 15 residues. The CDR3 spells CASSADYYSNQPQHF. CDR3 in DNA: TGTGCCAGCAGCGCGGACTACTATAGCAATCAGCCCCAGCATTTT.

The count of this clone is one. The chain combines TRBV5-1 with TRBJ2-4, with 7 bases fitting TRBD2. CDR1 and CDR2 from the germline V gene are SGHRS and YFSETQ. The junction had 9 bases not matched to a gene; V was cut back by 3 bases and J by 6 bases. The CDR3 is made up of 15 amino acids. CDR3: CASSSFAGAGNIQYF. CDR3 in DNA: TGCGCCAGCAGCTCTTTTGCGGGAGCTGGAAACATTCAGTACTTC.

The V call is TRBV28, the J call TRBJ2-7; the match to TRBD2 covers 8 bases. With 8 bases clipped from V and 0 bases from J, the junction kept 6 bases outside the gene matches. Germline values: CDR1 MDHEN, CDR2 SYDVKM. The CDR3 extends over 14 amino acids. The CDR3 DNA sequence: TGTGCCAGCGGAACTAGCGGTTCCTCCTACGAGCAGTACTTC. Its translation is CASGTSGSSYEQYF.

The chain has TRBV7-2 and TRBJ2-7, with TRBD2 matching 9 bases. Germline CDR1 is SGHTA and CDR2 is FQGNSA. The CDR3 has 13 amino acids. The trim removed 8 bases at V and 3 bases at J, leaving 5 bases unmatched. DNA of the CDR3: TGTGCCAGCCGCCAAGCGGGGGGCTACGAGCAGTACTTC. Protein sequence: CASRQAGGYEQYF.

The V and J genes are TRBV18 and TRBJ1-2, with 11 nucleotides matching TRBD1. The CDR3 extends over 15 amino acids. After removal of 3 bases from V and 8 bases from J, the junction contained 8 bases not matched to a gene. Germline values: CDR1 KGHSH, CDR2 LQKENI. Written as DNA, the CDR3 is TGTGCCAGCTCACCTGCGGACAGGGGGCCTAGGGGCTACACCTTC. Translating gives CASSPADRGPRGYTF. Using reference TRBV18 and TRBJ1-2 for the parts outside the CDR3, the full variable domain is NAGVMQNPRHLVRRRGQEARLRCSPMKGHSHVYWYRQLPEEGLKFMVYLQKENIIDESGMPKERFSAEFPKEGPSILRIQQVVRGDSAAYFCASSPADRGPRGYTFGSGTRLTVV.

This clone has just one count. The rearrangement links TRBV27 to TRBJ1-1; the D gene is possibly TRBD1 (6 bases). Trimming shortened V by 1 base and J by 4 bases, and 13 bases separated the two germline ends. The CDR3 sequence is 15 residues long. Germline assignment: CDR1 MNHEY and CDR2 SMNVEV (reference sequence). This CDR3 reads CASSLYGGQGTEAFF. The CDR3 region has the DNA TGTGCCAGCAGTTTATACGGGGGGCAAGGCACTGAAGCTTTCTTT.

The J gene is TRBJ2-7, the V gene TRBV9; 11 nucleotides match TRBD2. The germline CDR1 and CDR2 sequences are SGDLS and YYNGEE. The CDR3 covers 16 residues. V dropped 0 bases and J dropped 2; count of bases not matched to a gene: 4. The CDR3 bases are TGTGCCAGCAGCGTAGGTACTAGCGGGAGAACCTACGAGCAGTACTTC. Amino acids: CASSVGTSGRTYEQYF.